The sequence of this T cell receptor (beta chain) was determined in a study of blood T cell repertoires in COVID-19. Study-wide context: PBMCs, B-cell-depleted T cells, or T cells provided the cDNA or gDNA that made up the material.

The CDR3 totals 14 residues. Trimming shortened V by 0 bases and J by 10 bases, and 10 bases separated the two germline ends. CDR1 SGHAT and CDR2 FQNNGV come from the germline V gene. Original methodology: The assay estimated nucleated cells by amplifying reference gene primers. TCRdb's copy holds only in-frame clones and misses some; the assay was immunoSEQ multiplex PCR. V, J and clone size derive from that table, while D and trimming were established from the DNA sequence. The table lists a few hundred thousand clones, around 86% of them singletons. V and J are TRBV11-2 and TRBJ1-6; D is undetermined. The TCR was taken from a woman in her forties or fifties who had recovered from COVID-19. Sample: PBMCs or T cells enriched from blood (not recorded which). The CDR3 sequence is CASSLDGMRSPLHF. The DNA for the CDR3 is TGTGCCAGCAGCTTAGACGGGATGCGATCACCCCTCCACTTT.